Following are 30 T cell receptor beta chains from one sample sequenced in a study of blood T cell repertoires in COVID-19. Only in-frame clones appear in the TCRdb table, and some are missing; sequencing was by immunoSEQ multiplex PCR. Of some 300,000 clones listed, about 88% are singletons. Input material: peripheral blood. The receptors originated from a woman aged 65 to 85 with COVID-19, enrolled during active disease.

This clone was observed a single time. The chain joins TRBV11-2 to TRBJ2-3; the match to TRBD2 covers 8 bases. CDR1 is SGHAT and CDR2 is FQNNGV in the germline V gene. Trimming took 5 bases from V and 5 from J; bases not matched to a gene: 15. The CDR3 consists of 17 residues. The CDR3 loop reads CASSPQPGGAGRDTQYF. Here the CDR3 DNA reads TGTGCCAGCAGCCCACAACCGGGGGGGGCGGGTAGAGATACGCAGTATTTT.

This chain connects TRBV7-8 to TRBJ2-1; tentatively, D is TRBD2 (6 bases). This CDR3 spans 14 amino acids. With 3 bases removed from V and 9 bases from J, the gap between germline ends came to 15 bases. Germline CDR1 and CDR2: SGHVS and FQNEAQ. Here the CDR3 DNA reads TGTGCCAGCAGCTTTTGGAGACTAGTCAGTGAGCAGTTCTTC. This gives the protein CASSFWRLVSEQFF.

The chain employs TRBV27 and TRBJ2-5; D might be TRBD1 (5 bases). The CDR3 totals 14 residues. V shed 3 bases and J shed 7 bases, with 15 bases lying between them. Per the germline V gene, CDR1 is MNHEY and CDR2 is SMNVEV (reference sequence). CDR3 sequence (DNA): TGTGCCAGCAGTTTCACGGGTGGGGCCGGGACCCAGTACTTC. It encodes CASSFTGGAGTQYF.

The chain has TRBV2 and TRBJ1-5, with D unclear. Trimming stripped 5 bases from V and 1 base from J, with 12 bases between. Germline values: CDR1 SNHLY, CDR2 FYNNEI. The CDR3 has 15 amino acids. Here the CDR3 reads CASSTSGISNQPQHF. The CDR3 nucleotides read TGTGCCAGCAGTACTAGCGGGATAAGCAATCAGCCCCAGCATTTT.

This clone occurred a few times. CDR3 in DNA: TGTGCCAGCAGCCCACGACAGGCTACGGATACGCAGTATTTT. Translation: CASSPRQATDTQYF. This sequence joins TRBV9 and TRBJ2-3, with D maybe TRBD1 (6 bases). This CDR3 region has 14 residues. The germline V gene encodes CDR1 SGDLS and CDR2 YYNGEE. V was shortened by 4 bases and J by 6 bases, with 15 bases between the two germline ends.

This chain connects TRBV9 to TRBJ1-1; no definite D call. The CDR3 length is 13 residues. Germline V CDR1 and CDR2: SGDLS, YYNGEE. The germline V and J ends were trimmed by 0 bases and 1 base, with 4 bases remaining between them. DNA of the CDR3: TGTGCCAGCAGCGTAGTCCAGAACACTGAAGCTTTCTTT. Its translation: CASSVVQNTEAFF.

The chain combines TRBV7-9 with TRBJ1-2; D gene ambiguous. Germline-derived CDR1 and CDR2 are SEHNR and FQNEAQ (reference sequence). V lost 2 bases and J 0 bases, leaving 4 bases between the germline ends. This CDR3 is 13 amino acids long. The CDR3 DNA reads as TGTGCCAGCAGCTTACTCTCTAACTATGGCTACACCTTC. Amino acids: CASSLLSNYGYTF.

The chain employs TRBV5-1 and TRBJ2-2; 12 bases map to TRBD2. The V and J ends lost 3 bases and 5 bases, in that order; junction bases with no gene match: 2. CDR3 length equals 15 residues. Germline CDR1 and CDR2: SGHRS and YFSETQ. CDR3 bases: TGCGCCAGCAGCTCTCTAGCGGGGGGGACCGGGGAGCTGTTTTTT. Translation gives CASSSLAGGTGELFF. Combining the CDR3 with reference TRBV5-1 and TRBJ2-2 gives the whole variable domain KAGVTQTPRYLIKTRGQQVTLSCSPISGHRSVSWYQQTPGQGLQFLFEYFSETQRNKGNFPGRFSGRQFSNSRSEMNVSTLELGDSALYLCASSSLAGGTGELFFGEGSRLTVL.

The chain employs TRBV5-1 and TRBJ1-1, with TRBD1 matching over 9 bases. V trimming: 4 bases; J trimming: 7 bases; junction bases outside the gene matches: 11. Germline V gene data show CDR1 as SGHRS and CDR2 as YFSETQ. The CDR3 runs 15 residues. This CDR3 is CASSPGGTGFYEAFF. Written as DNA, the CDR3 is TGCGCCAGCAGCCCGGGCGGGACAGGGTTTTATGAAGCTTTCTTT.

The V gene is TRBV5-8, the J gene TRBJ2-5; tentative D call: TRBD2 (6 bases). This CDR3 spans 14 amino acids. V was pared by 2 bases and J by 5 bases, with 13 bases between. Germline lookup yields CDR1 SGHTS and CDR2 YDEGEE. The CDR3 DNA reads TGTGCCAGCAGCTTTCTTGGGGGGTGGGAGACCCAGTACTTC. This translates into CASSFLGGWETQYF.

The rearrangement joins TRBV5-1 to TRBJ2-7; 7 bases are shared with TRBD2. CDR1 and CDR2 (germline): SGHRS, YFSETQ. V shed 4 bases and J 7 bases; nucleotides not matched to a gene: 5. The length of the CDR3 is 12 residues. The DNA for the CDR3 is TGCGCCAGCAGCACGAAAGCGGGAGAGCAGTACTTC. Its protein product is CASSTKAGEQYF.

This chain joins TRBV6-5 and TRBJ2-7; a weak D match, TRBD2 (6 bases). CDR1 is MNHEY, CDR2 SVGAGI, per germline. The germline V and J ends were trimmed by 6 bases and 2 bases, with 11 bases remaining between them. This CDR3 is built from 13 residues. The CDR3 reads CASSPAGAYEQYF. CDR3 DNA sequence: TGTGCCAGCAGCCCAGCGGGTGCCTACGAGCAGTACTTC.

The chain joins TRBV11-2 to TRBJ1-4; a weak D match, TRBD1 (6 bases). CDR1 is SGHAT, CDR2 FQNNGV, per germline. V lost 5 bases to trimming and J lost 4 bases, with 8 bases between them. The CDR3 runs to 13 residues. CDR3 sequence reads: CASSRDINEKLFF. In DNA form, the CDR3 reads TGTGCCAGCAGCCGGGACATTAATGAAAAACTGTTTTTT.

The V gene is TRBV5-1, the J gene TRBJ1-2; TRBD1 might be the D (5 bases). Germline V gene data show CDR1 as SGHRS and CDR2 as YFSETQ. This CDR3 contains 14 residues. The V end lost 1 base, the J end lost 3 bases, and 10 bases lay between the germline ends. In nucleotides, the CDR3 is TGCGCCAGCAGCTTGTTAGGGGTCGACTATGGCTACACCTTC. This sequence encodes CASSLLGVDYGYTF.

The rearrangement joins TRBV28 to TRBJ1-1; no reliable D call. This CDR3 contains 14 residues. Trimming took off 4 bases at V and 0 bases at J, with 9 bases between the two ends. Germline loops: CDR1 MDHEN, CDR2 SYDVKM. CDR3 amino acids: CASSSPHLNTEAFF. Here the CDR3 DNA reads TGTGCCAGCAGTTCACCACACCTGAACACTGAAGCTTTCTTT.

The chain's CDR3 is CASSPATGQFNQPQHF. For the CDR3, the DNA is TGTGCCAGCAGCCCGGCGACGGGACAGTTCAATCAGCCCCAGCATTTT. The chain is built from TRBV7-9 and TRBJ1-5; 7 bases match TRBD1. There are 16 residues in the CDR3. Germline CDR1 is SEHNR and CDR2 is FQNEAQ (reference sequence). Losses at the gene ends were 5 bases for V and 3 bases for J; bases not matched to a gene: 10.

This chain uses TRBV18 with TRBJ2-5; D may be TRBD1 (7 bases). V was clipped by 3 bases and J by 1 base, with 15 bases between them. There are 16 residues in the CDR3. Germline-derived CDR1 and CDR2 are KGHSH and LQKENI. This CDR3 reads CASSPDSGQVQETQYF. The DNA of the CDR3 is TGTGCCAGCTCACCTGATAGCGGACAGGTCCAAGAGACCCAGTACTTC. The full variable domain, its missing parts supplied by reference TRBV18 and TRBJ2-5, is NAGVMQNPRHLVRRRGQEARLRCSPMKGHSHVYWYRQLPEEGLKFMVYLQKENIIDESGMPKERFSAEFPKEGPSILRIQQVVRGDSAAYFCASSPDSGQVQETQYFGPGTRLLVL.

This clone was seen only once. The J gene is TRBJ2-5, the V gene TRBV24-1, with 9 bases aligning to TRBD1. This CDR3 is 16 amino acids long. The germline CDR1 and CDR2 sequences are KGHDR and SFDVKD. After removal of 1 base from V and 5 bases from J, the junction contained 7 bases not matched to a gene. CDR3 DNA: TGTGCCACCAGTGATTTCGGGACAGGGCGTTCGGAGACCCAGTACTTC. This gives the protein CATSDFGTGRSETQYF.

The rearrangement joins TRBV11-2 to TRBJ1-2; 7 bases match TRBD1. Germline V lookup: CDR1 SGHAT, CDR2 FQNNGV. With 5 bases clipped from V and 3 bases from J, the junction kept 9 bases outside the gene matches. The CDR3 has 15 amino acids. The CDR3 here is CASSGTGEKDYGYTF. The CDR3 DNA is TGTGCCAGCAGCGGAACAGGGGAAAAGGACTATGGCTACACCTTC.

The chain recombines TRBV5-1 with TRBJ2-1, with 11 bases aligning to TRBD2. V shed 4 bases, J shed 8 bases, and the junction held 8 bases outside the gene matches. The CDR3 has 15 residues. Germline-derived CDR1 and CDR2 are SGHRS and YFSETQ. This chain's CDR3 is CASSLLTSGVDEQFF. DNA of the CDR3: TGCGCCAGCAGCCTTCTGACTAGCGGGGTCGATGAGCAGTTCTTC.

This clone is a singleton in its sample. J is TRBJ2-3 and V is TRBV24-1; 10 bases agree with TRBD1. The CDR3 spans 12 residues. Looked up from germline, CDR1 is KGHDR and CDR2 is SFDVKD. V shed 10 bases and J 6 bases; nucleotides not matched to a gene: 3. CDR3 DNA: TGTGCCACGGGACAGGGGACCGATACGCAGTATTTT. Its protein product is CATGQGTDTQYF.

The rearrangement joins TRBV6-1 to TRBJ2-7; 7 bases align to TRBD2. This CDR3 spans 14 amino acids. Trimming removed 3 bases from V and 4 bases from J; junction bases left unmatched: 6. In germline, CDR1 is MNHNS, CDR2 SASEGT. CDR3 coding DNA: TGTGCCAGCAGTGAGGGAGGGCTCGGGTACGAGCAGTACTTC. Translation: CASSEGGLGYEQYF.

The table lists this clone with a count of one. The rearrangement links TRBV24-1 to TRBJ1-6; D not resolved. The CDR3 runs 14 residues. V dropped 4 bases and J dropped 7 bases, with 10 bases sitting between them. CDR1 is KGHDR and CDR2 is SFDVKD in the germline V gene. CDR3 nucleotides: TGTGCCACCAGTGAGGGCAGACTAAATTCACCCCTCCACTTT. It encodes CATSEGRLNSPLHF.

CDR3 loop: CASSSGQANTGELFF. The CDR3 DNA reads as TGCGCCAGCAGCTCGGGACAGGCGAACACCGGGGAGCTGTTTTTT. The chain carries TRBV5-1 and TRBJ2-2; 8 positions agree with TRBD1. Losses at the gene ends were 3 bases for V and 0 bases for J; bases not matched to a gene: 1. Germline CDR1 SGHRS, CDR2 YFSETQ. This CDR3 has 15 amino acids.

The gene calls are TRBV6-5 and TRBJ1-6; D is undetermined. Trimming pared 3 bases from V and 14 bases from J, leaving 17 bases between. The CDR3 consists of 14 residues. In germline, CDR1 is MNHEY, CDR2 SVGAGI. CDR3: CASSYGPAGRALHF. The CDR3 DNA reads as TGTGCCAGCAGTTATGGGCCTGCGGGGAGGGCCCTCCACTTT.

The chain's CDR3 is CAINVDREGGYTF. In nucleotides, the CDR3 is TGTGCCATCAATGTCGACAGGGAAGGTGGCTACACCTTC. The V and J genes are TRBV10-3 and TRBJ1-2; TRBD1 matches 7 bases. Germline V gene lookup returns CDR1 ENHRY and CDR2 SYGVKD. The CDR3 is 13 residues long. V gave up 7 bases and J gave up 7 bases; unmatched junction bases: 9.

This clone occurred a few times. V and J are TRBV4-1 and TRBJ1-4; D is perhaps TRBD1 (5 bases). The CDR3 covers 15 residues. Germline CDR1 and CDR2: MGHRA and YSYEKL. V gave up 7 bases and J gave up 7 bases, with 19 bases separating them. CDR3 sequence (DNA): TGCGCCAGCACCGACCGGGGGATAAAGGGTGAAAAACTGTTTTTT. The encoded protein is CASTDRGIKGEKLFF.

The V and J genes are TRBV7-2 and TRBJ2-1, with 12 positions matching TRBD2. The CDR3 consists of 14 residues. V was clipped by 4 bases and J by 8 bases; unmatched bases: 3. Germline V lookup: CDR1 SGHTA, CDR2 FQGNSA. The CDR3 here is CASSYRLAGDEQFF. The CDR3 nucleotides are TGTGCCAGCAGCTATAGACTAGCGGGGGATGAGCAGTTCTTC.

CDR3 loop: CASILSARGEQYF. For the CDR3, the DNA is TGTGCCAGCATTCTTTCGGCGAGAGGGGAGCAGTACTTC. V usage is TRBV2 and J usage is TRBJ2-7; D may be TRBD2 (5 bases). Looked up from germline, CDR1 is SNHLY and CDR2 is FYNNEI. The ends were cut back, 7 bases at V and 7 bases at J, with 17 bases in the middle. There are 13 residues in the CDR3.

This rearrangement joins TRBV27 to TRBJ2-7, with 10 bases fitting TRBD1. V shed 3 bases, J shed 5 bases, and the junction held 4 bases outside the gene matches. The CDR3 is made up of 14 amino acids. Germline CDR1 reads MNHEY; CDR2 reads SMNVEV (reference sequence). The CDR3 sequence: CASSLGQGPHEQYF. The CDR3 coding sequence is TGTGCCAGCAGTTTGGGACAGGGGCCCCACGAGCAGTACTTC.